This TCR beta chain was sequenced in a study of blood T cell repertoires in COVID-19. About the research overall: T cells, B-cell-depleted T cells, or PBMCs provided the cDNA or gDNA that served as material.

Patients of the Seattle cohort, enrolled during active infection, were followed longitudinally. CDR1 KGHDR and CDR2 SFDVKD come from the germline V gene. Deletions cut 4 bases from V and 5 bases from J, with 17 bases between. The CDR3 extends over 16 amino acids. As processed by the authors: Reference gene primer amplification gave nucleated cell count estimates. The method was immunoSEQ multiplex PCR; TCRdb's version includes in-frame clones alone and lacks a portion of them. That table supplies the V and J calls and clone size; D and trimming were determined from the DNA. The repertoire consists of about 310,000 clones, with almost 90% occurring once and the leading ten covering 1%.

The sample taken for sequencing was peripheral blood. J is TRBJ2-1 and V is TRBV24-1; tentative D call: TRBD1 (6 bases). The TCR was taken from a woman between 35 and 50 years old with COVID-19, enrolled during active disease. The CDR3 spells CATSDNRASLDNEQFF. CDR3 nucleotide sequence: TGTGCCACCAGTGACAACAGGGCCTCCTTAGACAATGAGCAGTTCTTC.